This TCR beta chain is drawn from a study of blood T cell repertoires in COVID-19. Across the study: Collection of acute and convalescent COVID-19 samples took place in the United States, Italy and Spain.

The CDR3 sequence is 14 residues long. V was shortened by 5 bases and J by 5 bases, with 15 bases between the two germline ends. CDR1 is PRHDT, CDR2 FYEKMQ, per germline (reference sequence). Using immunoSEQ multiplex PCR, the repertoire was profiled, and TCRdb retains in-frame clones only, with some absent. The sample shows tens of thousands of clones, roughly 87% of them seen only once. The chain employs TRBV13 and TRBJ1-2; possibly TRBD1 for D (6 bases). This sequence was found in a woman aged 45-65 years with active or convalescent COVID-19. Input material: peripheral blood. CDR3 in DNA: TGTGCCAGCAGCCCCCAGGGGAAGCCTTATGGCTACACCTTC. It codes for CASSPQGKPYGYTF.